The present T cell receptor beta chain was sequenced within a study of T cells after yellow fever vaccination. On the study more broadly: The fractions with low cell numbers were processed using SMART-Seq v4 Ultra Low Input.

Study findings and constraints: Secondary responses were weaker yet peaked faster, day 5 versus 15. Abundant clonotypes from the bulk population could have been carried over as contaminants into FACS-sorted repertoires.

Via MiXCR, TCRdb re-called the 5' RACE reads, giving one row per CDR3 protein. The sample includes tens of thousands of distinct CDR3 sequences, roughly 7.5% of them seen just once. In its sample, this clonotype was seen a few times. The antigen remains unidentified. Trimming removed 1 base from V and 4 bases from J; junction bases left unmatched: 5. The length of the CDR3 is 15 residues. Germline V lookup: CDR1 SGHTA, CDR2 FQGNSA. The origin of this receptor is a man aged 18 to 35 who received the YFV17D yellow fever vaccine. The chain has TRBV7-2 and TRBJ2-3; TRBD2 agrees at 7 bases. The specimen was CD8+ T cells sorted from PBMCs, collected approximately 15 days after the first yellow fever vaccination. In nucleotides, the CDR3 is TGTGCCAGCAGCTTAGTCGGGGGGAGGGCAGATACGCAGTATTTT. It encodes CASSLVGGRADTQYF.